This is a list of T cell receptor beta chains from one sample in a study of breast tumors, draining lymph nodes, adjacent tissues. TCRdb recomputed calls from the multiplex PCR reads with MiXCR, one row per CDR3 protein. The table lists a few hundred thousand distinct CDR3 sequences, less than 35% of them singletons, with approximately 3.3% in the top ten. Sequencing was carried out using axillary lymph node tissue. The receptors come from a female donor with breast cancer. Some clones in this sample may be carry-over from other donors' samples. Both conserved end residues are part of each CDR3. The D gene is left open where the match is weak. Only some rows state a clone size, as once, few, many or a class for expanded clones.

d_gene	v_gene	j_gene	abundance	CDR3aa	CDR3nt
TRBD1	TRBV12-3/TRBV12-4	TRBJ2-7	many	CASSRGQGNDEQYF	TGTGCCAGCAGCCGAGGACAGGGGAACGACGAGCAGTACTTC
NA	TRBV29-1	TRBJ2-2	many	CSVRENTGELFF	TGCAGCGTACGGGAGAACACCGGGGAGCTGTTTTTT
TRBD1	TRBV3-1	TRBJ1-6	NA	CASSRTGVSSYNSPLHF	TGTGCCAGCAGCCGCACAGGGGTGAGCTCCTATAATTCACCCCTCCACTTT
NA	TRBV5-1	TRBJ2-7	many	CASSLEVTGAYEQYF	TGCGCCAGCAGCTTGGAAGTGACTGGGGCCTACGAGCAGTACTTC
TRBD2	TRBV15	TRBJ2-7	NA	CATSRGRLAGAEQYF	TGTGCCACCAGCAGGGGAAGACTAGCGGGAGCTGAGCAGTACTTC
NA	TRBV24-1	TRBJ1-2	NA	CATSDTGGGKHYGYTF	TGTGCCACCAGTGACACGGGGGGCGGGAAGCACTATGGCTACACCTTC
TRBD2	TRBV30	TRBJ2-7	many	CAWSVRREGGEQYF	TGTGCCTGGAGTGTACGGCGGGAGGGTGGAGAGCAGTACTTC
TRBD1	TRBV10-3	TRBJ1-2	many	CAIWDRAWGYTF	TGTGCCATCTGGGACAGGGCGTGGGGCTACACCTTC
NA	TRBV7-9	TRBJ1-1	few	CASSAGEENTEAFF	TGTGCCAGCAGCGCCGGCGAGGAGAACACTGAAGCTTTCTTT
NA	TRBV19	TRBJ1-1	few	CASSTGFSPEAFF	TGTGCCAGTAGTACTGGTTTCTCCCCTGAAGCTTTCTTT
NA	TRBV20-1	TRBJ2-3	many	CSSLVDNTDTQYF	TGCAGTTCCCTCGTGGATAACACAGATACGCAGTATTTT
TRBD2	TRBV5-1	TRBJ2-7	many	CASSWTSGTYEQYF	TGCGCCAGCAGCTGGACTAGCGGGACTTACGAGCAGTACTTC
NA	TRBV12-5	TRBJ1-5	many	CASALDTRNQPQHF	TGTGCTAGTGCGTTAGACACACGCAATCAGCCCCAGCATTTT
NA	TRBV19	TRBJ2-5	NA	CASSMSTATGQRRETQYF	TGTGCCAGTAGTATGAGTACAGCTACCGGACAGAGGAGAGAGACCCAGTACTTC
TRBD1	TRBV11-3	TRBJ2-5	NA	CASSKGQGARETQYF	TGTGCCAGCAGCAAAGGACAGGGGGCACGCGAGACCCAGTACTTC
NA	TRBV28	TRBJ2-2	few	CATDKQNTGELFF	TGTGCCACAGACAAACAGAACACCGGGGAGCTGTTTTTT
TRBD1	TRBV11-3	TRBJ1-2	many	CASSSTGVRDYGYTF	TGTGCCAGCAGCTCTACAGGGGTCAGGGACTATGGCTACACCTTC
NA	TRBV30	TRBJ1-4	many	CAWSDLGDTNEKLFF	TGTGCCTGGAGTGACCTGGGGGACACTAATGAAAAACTGTTTTTT
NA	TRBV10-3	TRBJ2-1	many	CAISPIGPHQGNEQFF	TGTGCCATCAGCCCAATCGGTCCCCACCAGGGTAATGAGCAGTTCTTC
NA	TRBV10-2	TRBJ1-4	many	CASSGDEKLFF	TGCGCCAGCAGTGGGGATGAAAAACTGTTTTTT
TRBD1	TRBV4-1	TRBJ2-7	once	CASSQGAQGGKDEQYF	TGCGCCAGCAGCCAAGGGGCCCAAGGGGGCAAGGACGAGCAGTACTTC
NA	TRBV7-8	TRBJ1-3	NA	CASSLAGYGYTIYF	TGTGCCAGCAGCTTAGCGGGGTATGGCTACACCATATATTTT
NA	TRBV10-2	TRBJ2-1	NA	CASSTKNTGGFF	TGCGCCAGCAGCACTAAGAACACCGGGGGGTTCTTC
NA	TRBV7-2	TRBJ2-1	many	CASSLTFDNEQFF	TGTGCCAGCAGCTTGACCTTTGACAATGAGCAGTTCTTC
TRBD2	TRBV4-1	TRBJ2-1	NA	CASSPRTSGSYNEQFF	TGCGCCAGCAGCCCCCGGACTAGCGGGAGTTACAATGAGCAGTTCTTC
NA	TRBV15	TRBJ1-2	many	CATSRSGVKGYGYTF	TGTGCCACCAGCAGGTCGGGGGTTAAGGGCTATGGCTACACCTTC
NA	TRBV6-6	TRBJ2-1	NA	CASSHGWRDRTFNEQFF	TGTGCCAGCAGTCACGGGTGGCGGGACCGAACTTTCAATGAGCAGTTCTTC
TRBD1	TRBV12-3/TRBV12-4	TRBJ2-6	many	CASSFTRDRAGANVLTF	TGTGCCAGCAGTTTCACCCGGGACAGGGCTGGGGCCAACGTCCTGACTTTC
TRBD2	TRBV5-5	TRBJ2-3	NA	CASSSGLAGEGGDTQYF	TGTGCCAGCAGCTCGGGACTAGCGGGAGAAGGTGGAGATACGCAGTATTTT